This TCR beta chain is from a study of breast tumors, draining lymph nodes, adjacent tissues. Study-level points and caveats: Tumors had less TCR diversity than lymph nodes, more than nontumor tissue. Most tumor T cells seemingly derive from lymph node, then expand in tumor. That most tumor T cells come from lymph nodes remained unproven. Luminal-like breast cancer showed significantly higher tumor–nontumor repertoire similarity than basal-like.

CDR1 is ENHRY, CDR2 SYGVKD, per germline. The CDR3 runs to 14 residues. V was clipped by 5 bases and J by 4 bases, with 14 bases between them. Samples came from axillary lymph nodes draining the breast cancer. The table lists this clonotype with many counts. The antigen is undetermined. TCRdb reprocessed the multiplex PCR reads via MiXCR and lists one record per CDR3 protein. Of about 130,000 distinct CDR3 sequences in the sample, around 20% are singletons; the top ten hold 2.2%. Sequencing was performed on axillary lymph node tissue. This rearrangement joins TRBV10-3 to TRBJ1-2, with no clear D. The receptor's source is a female donor with breast cancer. Some clones in this sample may be carry-over from other donors' samples. The CDR3 bases are TGTGCCATCAGTTTTGCACCCGGGAGCTATGGCTACACCTTC. This translates into CAISFAPGSYGYTF.